This T cell receptor beta chain was profiled in a study of blood T cell repertoires in COVID-19. Study-level information: Nucleic acid was either cDNA or gDNA, and it came from T cells, B-cell-depleted T cells, or PBMCs.

Sequenced by immunoSEQ multiplex PCR; TCRdb stores in-frame clones only, minus some. The repertoire has 150,000 to 200,000 clones, about 80% of them found once; the top ten carry about 3.4%. Participants' own reports of clinical history determined their cohort assignment. The V gene lost 0 bases and the J gene lost 5 bases, with 14 bases spanning the gap. Germline-derived CDR1 and CDR2 are PRHDT and FYEKMQ (reference sequence). The CDR3 covers 15 residues. The TCR comes from an older woman who had recovered from COVID-19. This rearrangement joins TRBV13 to TRBJ2-7, with D possibly TRBD2 on 6 matching bases. Material for sequencing was PBMCs or T cells enriched from blood (not recorded which). CDR3 in DNA: TGTGCCAGCAGCTTAGGGACTAGTCAAGGTAACGAGCAGTACTTC. Translated, it gives CASSLGTSQGNEQYF.